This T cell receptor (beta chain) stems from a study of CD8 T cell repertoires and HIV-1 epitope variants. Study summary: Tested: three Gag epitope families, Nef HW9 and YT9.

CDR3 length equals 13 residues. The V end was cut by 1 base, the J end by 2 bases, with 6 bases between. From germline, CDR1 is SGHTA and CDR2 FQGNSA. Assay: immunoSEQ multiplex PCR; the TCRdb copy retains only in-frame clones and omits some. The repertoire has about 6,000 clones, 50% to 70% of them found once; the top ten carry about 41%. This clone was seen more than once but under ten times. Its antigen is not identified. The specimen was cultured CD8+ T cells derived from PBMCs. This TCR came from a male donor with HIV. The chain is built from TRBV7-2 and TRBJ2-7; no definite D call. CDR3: CASSLDWAYEQYF. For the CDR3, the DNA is TGTGCCAGCAGCTTAGACTGGGCCTACGAGCAGTACTTC.